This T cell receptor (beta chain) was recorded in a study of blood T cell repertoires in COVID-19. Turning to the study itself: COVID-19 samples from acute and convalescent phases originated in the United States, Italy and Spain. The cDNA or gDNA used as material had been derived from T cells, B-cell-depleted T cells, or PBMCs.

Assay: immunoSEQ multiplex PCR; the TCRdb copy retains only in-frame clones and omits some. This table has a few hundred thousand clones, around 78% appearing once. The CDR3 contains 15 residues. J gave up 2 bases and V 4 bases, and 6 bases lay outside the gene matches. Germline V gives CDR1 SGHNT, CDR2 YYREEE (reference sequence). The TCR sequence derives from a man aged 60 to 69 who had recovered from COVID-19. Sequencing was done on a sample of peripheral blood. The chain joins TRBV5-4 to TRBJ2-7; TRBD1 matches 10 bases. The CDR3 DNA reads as TGTGCCAGCAGCCCCGGGACAGGGGAGACCTACGAGCAGTACTTC. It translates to CASSPGTGETYEQYF.